This T cell receptor (beta chain) was sequenced during a study of beta chain features in type 1 diabetes. With respect to this clone: The antigen is not known.

Investigators reverse transcribed all isolated RNA, so they sequenced expressed TCRB transcripts. Profiling relied on immunoSEQ multiplex PCR, and the TCRdb table lists in-frame clones only, not all of them. The repertoire includes under 550,000 clones, about 10% of them detected once, and over 0.04% sits in the top ten. General study results and limits: Resolution of whether HLA type affects TCRB rearrangement was not achieved here. For type 1 diabetes patients, VDJ junctions showed fewer insertions and more deletions. Relative to healthy donors, patients appeared to have naive, central memory and Treg TCRB repertoires that were more similar. PCR could preferentially amplify shorter templates, alike in patients and controls.

V was pared by 2 bases and J by 8 bases, with 16 bases between. Germline-derived CDR1 and CDR2 are SQVTM and ANQGSEA. CDR3 length: 14 residues. This TCR derives from a woman aged 18-29 years in good health. The material sequenced was naive CD4+ T cells from blood. J is TRBJ2-1 and V is TRBV29-1; no firm D call. The CDR3 sequence is CSVERDRSEDEQFF. CDR3 DNA sequence: TGCAGCGTTGAAAGAGATCGATCCGAGGATGAGCAGTTCTTC.